The 7 T cell receptor beta chains below all came from one sample that was sequenced in a study of blood T cells in healthy people across ages. Sample-barcoded 5' priming and a J-beta primer mix drove a second PCR of about 6 to 11 cycles. TCRdb re-called the 5' RACE reads with MiXCR, one entry per CDR3 protein. Of approximately 600,000 distinct CDR3 sequences in the sample, under 65% were seen once. The material sequenced was blood. The receptor set was obtained from a man aged 60 to 69 in good health.

This clonotype was observed a few times. This chain uses TRBV20-1 with TRBJ2-1; no firm D call. Per the germline V gene, CDR1 is DFQATT and CDR2 is SNEGSKA (reference sequence). V lost 3 bases to trimming and J lost 7 bases, with 7 bases between them. The CDR3 is 11 amino acids. DNA of the CDR3: TGCAGTGCTAGTCCCGTGAATGAGCAGTTCTTC. Amino acid sequence: CSASPVNEQFF.

This clonotype turned up a few times. This sequence joins TRBV2 and TRBJ2-5; 11 bases fit TRBD1. V was clipped by 6 bases and J by 3 bases; unmatched bases: 6. The CDR3 covers 15 residues. Germline V gene sequence: CDR1 SNHLY, CDR2 FYNNEI. The CDR3 is CASRVGTGGEETQYF. As DNA, the CDR3 is TGTGCCAGCAGAGTCGGGACAGGGGGTGAAGAGACCCAGTACTTC.

The chain is built from TRBV6-6 and TRBJ1-2, with D unclear. Deletions cut 2 bases from V and 7 bases from J, with 11 bases between. This CDR3 contains 13 residues. In germline, CDR1 is MNHNY, CDR2 SVGAGI (reference sequence). This CDR3 is CASSYDGGRGYTF. CDR3 coding DNA: TGTGCCAGCAGTTACGACGGAGGCCGTGGCTACACCTTC.

This clonotype occurred once. The chain couples TRBV7-9 to TRBJ1-1; D remains unclear. This CDR3 has 15 amino acids. The V gene lost 6 bases and the J gene lost 3 bases, with 17 bases spanning the gap. Germline V CDR1 and CDR2: SEHNR, FQNEAQ (reference sequence). CDR3 sequence: CASRSPGVVDTEAFF. CDR3 DNA sequence: TGTGCCAGCAGATCCCCTGGGGTAGTGGACACTGAAGCTTTCTTT.

The gene calls are TRBV12-3 or TRBV12-4 and TRBJ2-5; a possible D gene is TRBD2 (6 bases). The CDR3 is made up of 14 amino acids. V was shortened by 5 bases and J by 5 bases, with 15 bases between the two germline ends. This chain's CDR3 is CASSVAGFRETQYF. The DNA for the CDR3 is TGTGCCAGCAGTGTCGCGGGGTTTAGGGAGACCCAGTACTTC.

This clonotype was detected a few times. The chain carries TRBV4-1 and TRBJ1-6; TRBD1 might be the D (6 bases). The CDR3 has 18 residues. Trimming pared 3 bases from V and 6 bases from J, leaving 21 bases between. From germline, CDR1 is MGHRA and CDR2 YSYEKL. CDR3 protein: CASSHGTLLRLANSPLHF. CDR3 coding DNA: TGCGCCAGCAGCCACGGGACACTTCTTCGGCTAGCTAATTCACCCCTCCACTTT.

V is TRBV4-1 and J is TRBJ2-3; TRBD2 agrees at 8 bases. The CDR3 has 18 amino acids. The ends lost 3 bases at V and 0 bases at J; junction bases unmatched: 11. Germline CDR1 and CDR2: MGHRA and YSYEKL. The CDR3 loop is CASSQGRQAGESTDTQYF. The CDR3 DNA is TGCGCCAGCAGCCAGGGACGGCAAGCGGGGGAGAGCACAGATACGCAGTATTTT.